These 16 T cell receptor beta chains were all obtained from the same sample, sequenced in a study of blood T cell repertoires in COVID-19. Clones were sequenced by immunoSEQ multiplex PCR, and TCRdb holds only the in-frame ones, with some missing. The sample gives under 300,000 clones, roughly 88% of which show up once; about 1% is in the top ten. The specimen sequenced was PBMCs or T cells enriched from blood (not recorded which). These receptors all stem from a woman aged 25 to 39 who had recovered from COVID-19.

As regards this clone: This likely comes from a read error, as the CDR3 has no conserved phenylalanine or tryptophan at its end. The chain combines TRBV10-3 with TRBJ1-4; tentatively, D is TRBD1 (6 bases). This CDR3 spans 14 amino acids. V lost 3 bases and J lost 4, with 9 bases in between. Germline V CDR1 and CDR2: ENHRY, SYGVKD. CDR3 bases: TGTGCCATCAGTGATAACAGGGTTAATGAAAAACTGTTTCTT. Translation: CAISDNRVNEKLFL.

This clone showed up many times. This chain joins TRBV27 and TRBJ1-5, with 9 bases matching TRBD1. Germline V gene sequence: CDR1 MNHEY, CDR2 SMNVEV (reference sequence). This CDR3 has 15 amino acids. J was trimmed by 4 bases and V by 5 bases; bases with no gene match: 6. The CDR3 nucleotides are TGTGCCAGCAGTCCGGGACAGGGTCCTAATCAGCCCCAGCATTTT. Translation: CASSPGQGPNQPQHF.

This sequence joins TRBV19 and TRBJ2-7, with D possibly TRBD1 on 6 matching bases. Deletions cut 4 bases from V and 1 base from J, with 11 bases between. Germline V gives CDR1 LNHDA, CDR2 SQIVND (reference sequence). The CDR3 has 14 residues. The DNA for the CDR3 is TGTGCCAGTAGTAACGACAGGTTTTCCTACGAGCAGTACTTC. It codes for CASSNDRFSYEQYF.

The table lists this clone with a count of one. V gene TRBV5-1 combines with J gene TRBJ1-4; D gene ambiguous. The CDR3 is made up of 15 amino acids. With 1 base removed from V and 7 bases from J, the gap between germline ends came to 14 bases. The germline gives CDR1 SGHRS, CDR2 YFSETQ. CDR3 coding DNA: TGCGCCAGCAGCTTGTCGGGTCCTGAGGGTGAAAAACTGTTTTTT. Translation gives CASSLSGPEGEKLFF.

In its sample, this clone was seen once. V usage is TRBV10-3 and J usage is TRBJ1-1; possibly TRBD1 for D (6 bases). With 5 bases removed from V and 1 base from J, the gap between germline ends came to 11 bases. This CDR3 has 14 amino acids. Germline values: CDR1 ENHRY, CDR2 SYGVKD. This chain's CDR3 is CAISLPGQNTEAFF. CDR3 nucleotides: TGTGCCATCAGTCTACCGGGACAGAACACTGAAGCTTTCTTT.

This clone was observed a handful of times. The chain employs TRBV4-2 and TRBJ2-7; the D gene is possibly TRBD2 (6 bases). Trimming removed 2 bases at V and 3 bases at J, with 20 bases between. The germline V gene has CDR1 LGHNA and CDR2 YNFKEQ. CDR3 size: 17 residues. CDR3 in DNA: TGTGCCAGCAGCCAACCTTCAGGCGCGGGACTCGTCTACGAGCAGTACTTC. Translated: CASSQPSGAGLVYEQYF.

The rearrangement joins TRBV10-1 to TRBJ2-7, with 8 bases lining up with TRBD1. Germline loops: CDR1 WNHNN, CDR2 SYGVQD (reference sequence). V lost 6 bases and J lost 5; bases outside the gene matches: 6. There are 13 residues in the CDR3. The CDR3 loop reads CASSRGLVDEQYF. The CDR3 DNA reads TGCGCCAGCAGCAGGGGGCTAGTGGACGAGCAGTACTTC.

The chain recombines TRBV7-3 with TRBJ2-3; 8 bases are shared with TRBD2. The CDR3 loop spans 15 amino acids. Germline V CDR1 and CDR2: SGHTA, FQGTGA. The J segment lost 5 bases and the V segment lost 1 base, leaving 5 bases of the junction unmatched. The CDR3 here is CASSLRSGGGDTQYF. CDR3 nucleotides: TGTGCCAGCAGCTTAAGAAGCGGGGGCGGAGATACGCAGTATTTT. The full variable domain, its missing parts supplied by reference TRBV7-3 and TRBJ2-3, is GAGVSQTPSNKVTEKGKYVELRCDPISGHTALYWYRQSLGQGPEFLIYFQGTGAADDSGLPNDRFFAVRPEGSVSTLKIQRTERGDSAVYLCASSLRSGGGDTQYFGPGTRLTVL.

For the CDR3, the DNA is TGTGCCAGCTCACCGCAGGGGTCTAATGAAAAACTGTTTTTT. This translates into CASSPQGSNEKLFF. The V gene is TRBV18, the J gene TRBJ1-4; possibly TRBD1 for D (6 bases). This CDR3 is 14 amino acids long. Germline V gene sequence: CDR1 KGHSH, CDR2 LQKENI. Trimming left V 3 bases short and J 3 bases short, with 8 bases between.

The chain uses TRBV9 and TRBJ1-5, with D possibly being TRBD1 (6 bases). This CDR3 has 14 amino acids. Germline V gene sequence: CDR1 SGDLS, CDR2 YYNGEE. Trimming cost V 6 bases and J 4 bases, with 14 bases left between them. The CDR3 bases are TGTGCCAGCACCACGGGGGGGACAAATCAGCCCCAGCATTTT. It encodes CASTTGGTNQPQHF.

The V gene is TRBV7-3, the J gene TRBJ2-1; TRBD1 is a possible D gene (5 bases). Looked up from germline, CDR1 is SGHTA and CDR2 is FQGTGA. This CDR3 is built from 14 residues. Trimming took off 2 bases at V and 3 bases at J, with 8 bases between the two ends. The CDR3 DNA sequence: TGTGCCAGCAGCTTACCGACAGTCTACAATGAGCAGTTCTTC. This encodes CASSLPTVYNEQFF.

CDR3 protein: CASNDRGTNQPQHF. The CDR3 DNA sequence: TGCGCCAGCAATGACAGGGGGACGAATCAGCCCCAGCATTTT. This rearrangement joins TRBV10-2 to TRBJ1-5; 9 nucleotides agree with TRBD1. From germline, CDR1 is WSHSY and CDR2 SAAADI. J was trimmed by 4 bases and V by 7 bases; bases with no gene match: 5. The CDR3 is 14 amino acids.

The rearrangement joins TRBV2 to TRBJ2-1, with TRBD2 matching 13 bases. The junction had 7 bases not matched to a gene; V was cut back by 8 bases and J by 12 bases. The germline V gene has CDR1 SNHLY and CDR2 FYNNEI. This CDR3 spans 13 amino acids. The CDR3 nucleotides read TGTGCCAGCGGACTAGCGGGAGATCTAGTGCAGTTCTTC. It specifies CASGLAGDLVQFF.

In this sample, this clone turned up once. The genes are TRBV12-5 and TRBJ2-1, with 11 bases matching TRBD2. The V gene's germline CDR1 is LGHNT and CDR2 FRNRAP. This CDR3 contains 15 residues. The ends lost 0 bases at V and 12 bases at J; junction bases unmatched: 7. The CDR3 DNA sequence: TGTGCTAGTGGTTTGGTACAGGGACTAGCGGTAAGGCAGTTCTTC. This sequence encodes CASGLVQGLAVRQFF.

The V gene is TRBV5-1, the J gene TRBJ1-2, with TRBD1 matching over 7 bases. The CDR3 is 13 amino acids. Per germline, CDR1 SGHRS and CDR2 YFSETQ. The V gene end was trimmed by 2 bases and the J gene end by 3 bases; junction bases not matched to a gene: 1. CDR3 in amino acids: CASSFDRDYGYTF. CDR3 DNA sequence: TGCGCCAGCAGCTTTGACAGGGACTATGGCTACACCTTC.

CDR3 bases: TGTGCCACCAGCAGAGATTTGTATCACACTGAAGCTTTCTTT. Its translation is CATSRDLYHTEAFF. The chain uses TRBV15 and TRBJ1-1, with D uncertain. V was trimmed by 0 bases and J by 3 bases, leaving 8 bases between them. The CDR3 totals 14 residues. Germline CDR1 reads LNHNV; CDR2 reads YYDKDF (reference sequence).